This note documents a single T cell receptor beta chain sequence. The antigen is not known. All donors were healthy, and all were Caucasian. The CDR3 consists of 14 residues. CDR1 SNHLY and CDR2 FYNNEI come from the germline V gene. Between the trimmed V and J ends, which lost 5 bases and 0 bases, there was a span of 11 bases. This entry is derived from a study of identical twins. Findings of the study overall: Conclusions were drawn cross-sectionally by statistical analysis, without following the same donors. Part of the zero-insertion signal could reflect confounding by invariant MAIT and iNKT cells. With beta out-of-frame sequences, excess sharing by twins was weaker.

One entry per CDR3 protein results from TCRdb running MiXCR on the 5' RACE reads. The sample lists 1.5 million to 2 million distinct CDR3 sequences, around 29% occurring once. V usage is TRBV2 and J usage is TRBJ2-7; D perhaps matches TRBD1 (5 bases). Sequencing used cord blood. This sequence was found in a newborn girl in good health. The chain's CDR3 is CASSRKDISYEQYF. Written as DNA, the CDR3 is TGTGCCAGCAGTCGGAAGGACATCTCCTACGAGCAGTACTTC.